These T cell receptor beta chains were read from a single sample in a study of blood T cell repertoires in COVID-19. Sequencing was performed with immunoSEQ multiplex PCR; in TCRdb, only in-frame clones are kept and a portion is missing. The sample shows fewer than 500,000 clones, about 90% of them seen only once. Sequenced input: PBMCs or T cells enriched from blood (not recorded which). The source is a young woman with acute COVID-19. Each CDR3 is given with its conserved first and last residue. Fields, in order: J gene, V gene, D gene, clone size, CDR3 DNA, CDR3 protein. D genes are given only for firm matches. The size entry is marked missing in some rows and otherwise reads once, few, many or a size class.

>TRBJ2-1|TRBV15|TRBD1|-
TGTGCCACCAGGCCTACAGGGGAGATCAATGAGCAGTTCTTC
CATRPTGEINEQFF
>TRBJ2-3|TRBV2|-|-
TGTGCCAGCAGTGAACGGGGGAGGACTAGCACAGATACGCAGTATTTT
CASSERGRTSTDTQYF
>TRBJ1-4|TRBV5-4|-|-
TGTGCCAGCAGCTTGGAAGGTGCGGGGGGACGAAGAAAACTGTTTTTT
CASSLEGAGGRRKLFF
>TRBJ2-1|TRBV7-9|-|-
TGTGCCAGCAGCTTAGGAGGTCTGAATGAGCAGTTCTTC
CASSLGGLNEQFF
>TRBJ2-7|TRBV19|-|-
TGTGCCAGTAGTATAGGGCAGGTGGCGTCATACGAGCAGTACTTC
CASSIGQVASYEQYF
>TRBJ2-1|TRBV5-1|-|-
TGCGCCAGCAGCTTGGGACAGTCTACCAATGAGCAGTTCTTC
CASSLGQSTNEQFF
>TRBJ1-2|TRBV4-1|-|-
TGCGCCAGCAGCGTCCCAGGGGACTATGGCTACACCTTC
CASSVPGDYGYTF
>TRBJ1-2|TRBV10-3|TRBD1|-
TGTGCCATCAGTGATCCCATCCAGGGGGCGAATGATGTTAGCTACACCTTC
CAISDPIQGANDVSYTF
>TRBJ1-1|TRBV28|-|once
TGTGCCAGCAGTTTTATCAGGGCAGGTCGGACTGAAGCTTTCTTT
CASSFIRAGRTEAFF
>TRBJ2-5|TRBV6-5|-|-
TGTGCCAGCAGTTACTCAGGGGTAGAGACCCAGTACTTC
CASSYSGVETQYF
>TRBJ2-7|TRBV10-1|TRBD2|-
TGCGCCAGCAGTGGACTAGCGGGAGTGGGCGAGCAGTACTTC
CASSGLAGVGEQYF
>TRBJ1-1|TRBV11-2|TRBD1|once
TGTGCCAGCAGCCCACAGGGGGCGCATTTCGGCACTGAAGCTTTCTTT
CASSPQGAHFGTEAFF
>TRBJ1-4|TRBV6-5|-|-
TGTGCCAGCAGTTACTCGGCAGGGGTTGGTGAAAAACTGTTTTTT
CASSYSAGVGEKLFF
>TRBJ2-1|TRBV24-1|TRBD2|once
TGTGCCACCGCCCCTAGTAGGCGGGAGTGGAGAGACAATGAGCAGTTCTTC
CATAPSRREWRDNEQFF
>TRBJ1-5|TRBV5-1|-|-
TGCGCCAGCAGCGAGGGGGTTGGTAGCAATCAGCCCCAGCATTTT
CASSEGVGSNQPQHF
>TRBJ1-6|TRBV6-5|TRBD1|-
TGTGCCAGCAGTTACGAGGGGACAGAAAATTCACCCCTCCACTTT
CASSYEGTENSPLHF